These T cell receptor beta chains were read from a single sample in a study of T cells in Graves' hyperthyroidism and ophthalmopathy. MiXCR, run by TCRdb on the multiplex PCR reads, gives a single entry per CDR3 protein. The sample has 600,000 to 900,000 distinct CDR3 sequences, around 17% seen once; the top ten hold under 8.5%. Sequencing used blood. These receptors originate from a man between 18 and 29 years old with Graves' hyperthyroidism. Both conserved end residues are part of each CDR3. The order of the fields is J gene, V gene, CDR3 protein.

J: TRBJ2-7
V: TRBV28
CDR3: CASRITLGEQYF

J: TRBJ2-4
V: TRBV6-1
CDR3: CASLGDRGENIQYF

J: TRBJ1-1
V: TRBV6-2/TRBV6-3
CDR3: CASRAPNTEAFF

J: TRBJ2-2
V: TRBV9
CDR3: CASSPRGVATGELFF

J: TRBJ1-1
V: TRBV6-2/TRBV6-3
CDR3: CAGRTGLNTEAFF

J: TRBJ2-1
V: TRBV20-1
CDR3: CSARDWRNNEQFF

J: TRBJ2-7
V: TRBV7-9
CDR3: CASSGQGFYEQYF

J: TRBJ2-7
V: TRBV4-1
CDR3: CASSQVLAGTDEQYF

J: TRBJ2-7
V: TRBV7-3
CDR3: CASSSEAQSREQYF

J: TRBJ1-1
V: TRBV12-3/TRBV12-4
CDR3: CASSLEGRSTEAFF

J: TRBJ2-6
V: TRBV18
CDR3: CASSPPGQGISGANVLTF

J: TRBJ2-7
V: TRBV5-5
CDR3: CASSLGQGDDEQYF

J: TRBJ1-2
V: TRBV30
CDR3: CAWSVQTSGYGYTF

J: TRBJ1-1
V: TRBV19
CDR3: CASNPGETTEAFF

J: TRBJ2-3
V: TRBV5-1
CDR3: CASSLEGSKGDTQYF

J: TRBJ2-1
V: TRBV7-9
CDR3: CASSFGLRRTSENEQFF

J: TRBJ2-2
V: TRBV3-1
CDR3: CASSRINTGELFF

J: TRBJ1-1
V: TRBV5-1
CDR3: CASSPTTGGGEAFF

J: TRBJ1-6
V: TRBV2
CDR3: CASTGQEDSPLHF

J: TRBJ2-7
V: TRBV20-1
CDR3: CSAGRDNPYEQYF

J: TRBJ1-1
V: TRBV20-1
CDR3: CSATTPGQGSTEAFF

J: TRBJ1-5
V: TRBV12-3/TRBV12-4
CDR3: CASSLRTKGNQPQHF

J: TRBJ2-7
V: TRBV28
CDR3: CASSLSSGEEQYF

J: TRBJ2-3
V: TRBV2
CDR3: CASTRGPTDTQYF

J: TRBJ2-5
V: TRBV7-9
CDR3: CASSSGPPAGETQYF

J: TRBJ2-5
V: TRBV4-1
CDR3: CASSQSSTGFMETQCF

J: TRBJ2-3
V: TRBV20-1
CDR3: CSARDTGSTDTQYF

J: TRBJ2-7
V: TRBV28
CDR3: CASLSLRDSSYEQYF

J: TRBJ2-2
V: TRBV28
CDR3: CASSLPTLMVRDTGELFF

J: TRBJ1-1
V: TRBV11-1
CDR3: CASSRGNAMNTEAFF

J: TRBJ2-5
V: TRBV3-1
CDR3: CASSQATPQTQYF

J: TRBJ2-7
V: TRBV25-1
CDR3: CASGSGQGLNYEQYF

J: TRBJ1-1
V: TRBV11-2
CDR3: CAGSAQGENTEAFF

J: TRBJ1-5
V: TRBV27
CDR3: CASSTGGWQPQHF

J: TRBJ1-3
V: TRBV6-1
CDR3: CASSESTGSGNTIYF

J: TRBJ2-2
V: TRBV20-1
CDR3: CSARGLAGSGVSTGELFF

J: TRBJ2-3
V: TRBV20-1
CDR3: CSASSGDLTDTQYF

J: TRBJ2-5
V: TRBV5-8
CDR3: CASSLGLVQETQYF

J: TRBJ1-1
V: TRBV19
CDR3: CASILRGLNTEAFF

J: TRBJ1-1
V: TRBV2
CDR3: CASSLGVSEAFF

J: TRBJ2-4
V: TRBV4-1
CDR3: CASSQQGGEDIQYF

J: TRBJ1-1
V: TRBV3-1
CDR3: CASSQGREVEAFF

J: TRBJ2-3
V: TRBV2
CDR3: CASGWSGGPSTDTQYF

J: TRBJ2-3
V: TRBV20-1
CDR3: CSASRATDTQYF

J: TRBJ2-5
V: TRBV12-3/TRBV12-4
CDR3: CASSSLRGPNVETQYF

J: TRBJ2-7
V: TRBV4-1
CDR3: CASSQDTSGYYEQYF

J: TRBJ1-4
V: TRBV27
CDR3: CASSWAGAAEKLFF